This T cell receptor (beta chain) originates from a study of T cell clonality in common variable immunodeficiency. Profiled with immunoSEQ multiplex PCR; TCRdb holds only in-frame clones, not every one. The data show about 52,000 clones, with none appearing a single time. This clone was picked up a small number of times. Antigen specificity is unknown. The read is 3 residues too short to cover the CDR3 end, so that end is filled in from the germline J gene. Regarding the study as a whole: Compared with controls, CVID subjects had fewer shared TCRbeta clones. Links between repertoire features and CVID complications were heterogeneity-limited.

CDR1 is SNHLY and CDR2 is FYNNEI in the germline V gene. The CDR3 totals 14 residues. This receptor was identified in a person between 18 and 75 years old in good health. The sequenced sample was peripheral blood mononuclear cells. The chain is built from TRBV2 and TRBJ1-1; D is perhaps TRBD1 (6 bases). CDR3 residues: CASSSLRGKDGAFF. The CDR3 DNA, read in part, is TGTGCCAGCAGCTCTCTCAGGGGAAAGGATGGA.